Presented here are 20 T cell receptor beta chains from one specimen sequenced in a study of blood T cells in healthy people across ages. Combining a sample-barcoded 5' primer with a J-beta primer mix, a second PCR ran for roughly 7 to 12 cycles. MiXCR, run by TCRdb on the 5' RACE reads, gives a single entry per CDR3 protein. This sample carries 650,000 to 700,000 distinct CDR3 sequences, approximately 29% of them seen once, and the ten largest clones take 15% to 17%. The sequenced material came from blood. The receptors originated from an elderly woman in good health.

This clonotype was seen at least ten times. The rearrangement links TRBV20-1 to TRBJ2-3; a possible D gene is TRBD2 (6 bases). The V end was cut by 3 bases, the J end by 6 bases, with 19 bases between. Looked up from germline, CDR1 is DFQATT and CDR2 is SNEGSKA (reference sequence). The CDR3 runs 15 residues. The CDR3 bases are TGCAGTGCTAGTCCCAGCGGGCTATCCTGGGATACGCAGTATTTT. As protein: CSASPSGLSWDTQYF.

The V call is TRBV6-1, the J call TRBJ1-2; D is possibly TRBD1 (5 bases). The length of the CDR3 is 13 residues. In germline, CDR1 is MNHNS, CDR2 SASEGT. Trimming shortened V by 5 bases and J by 5 bases, and 12 bases separated the two germline ends. The DNA for the CDR3 is TGTGCCAGCAGTCCGTGGGACGGTTATGGCTACACCTTC. Translating it yields CASSPWDGYGYTF.

This clonotype was observed a few times. The V and J genes are TRBV5-5 and TRBJ1-5, with D perhaps matching TRBD1 (5 bases). CDR1 is SGHKS and CDR2 is YYEKEE in the germline V gene (reference sequence). Deletions cut 1 base from V and 4 bases from J, with 9 bases between. This CDR3 comprises 14 residues. The CDR3 is CASSLTGANQPQHF. The CDR3 bases are TGTGCCAGCAGCTTGACCGGGGCTAATCAGCCCCAGCATTTT.

This chain joins TRBV6-2 or TRBV6-3 and TRBJ1-5, with TRBD1 matching over 8 bases. V shed 7 bases, J shed 5 bases, and the junction held 7 bases outside the gene matches. The CDR3 totals 14 residues. The germline CDR1 and CDR2 sequences are MNHEY and SVGEGT. The CDR3 loop is CASTRDRFYQPQHF. In DNA, the CDR3 is TGTGCCAGCACCCGGGACAGGTTTTATCAGCCCCAGCATTTT.

Worth noting for this clonotype: A much larger clone lies one base from this, so it may be a read error. The chain recombines TRBV3-1 with TRBJ2-7; 8 nucleotides match TRBD2. This CDR3 spans 17 amino acids. In germline, CDR1 is LGHDT, CDR2 YNNKEL (reference sequence). V gave up 2 bases and J gave up 6 bases; unmatched junction bases: 15. DNA for the CDR3: TGTGCCAGCAGCCAACAGGGACTAGTGGGGGGGTCGGGCGAGCAGTACTTC. Its translation: CASSQQGLVGGSGEQYF.

Concerning this clonotype: One base away lies a much larger clone, so this may be a sequencing read error. This chain uses TRBV7-2 with TRBJ2-7; D uncertain. This CDR3 region has 13 residues. Germline lookup yields CDR1 SGHTA and CDR2 FQGNSA. Trimming took off 4 bases at V and 3 bases at J, with 10 bases between the two ends. The CDR3 DNA is TGTGCCAGCAGCTCGTCCTCGTGCTACGAGCAGTACTTC. It yields the protein CASSSSSCYEQYF.

This clonotype was detected many times. V gene TRBV7-9 combines with J gene TRBJ2-3, with TRBD2 as a possible D gene (6 bases). Germline V gene data show CDR1 as SEHNR and CDR2 as FQNEAQ (reference sequence). This CDR3 region has 17 residues. V was trimmed by 1 base and J by 1 base, leaving 15 bases between them. The CDR3 loop is CASSLEQVGTRTDTQYF. The CDR3 DNA is TGTGCCAGCAGCTTAGAACAAGTGGGGACTCGCACAGATACGCAGTATTTT.

Ten or more counts support this clonotype. The CDR3 spells CASTANSNQPQHF. Here the CDR3 DNA reads TGTGCCAGCACTGCGAATAGCAATCAGCCCCAGCATTTT. This rearrangement joins TRBV27 to TRBJ1-5; unclear D gene. V lost 7 bases and J 0 bases, leaving 7 bases between the germline ends. CDR3 length: 13 residues. The germline V gene encodes CDR1 MNHEY and CDR2 SMNVEV (reference sequence).

J is TRBJ1-1 and V is TRBV19; weak D call: TRBD1 (5 bases). CDR3 length: 15 residues. Trimming removed 2 bases from V and 9 bases from J, with 19 bases in between. The V gene's germline CDR1 is LNHDA and CDR2 SQIVND (reference sequence). The CDR3 loop reads CASSIPGRVRAKAFF. In DNA form, the CDR3 reads TGTGCCAGTAGTATACCGGGACGGGTTAGGGCTAAAGCTTTCTTT.

This clonotype was observed many times. V and J are TRBV5-1 and TRBJ1-1; no clear D gene. The germline V and J ends were trimmed by 1 base and 1 base, with 11 bases remaining between them. The germline gives CDR1 SGHRS, CDR2 YFSETQ. The CDR3 sequence is 15 residues long. The CDR3 DNA follows: TGCGCCAGCAGCTTGACCTCGGGCCCGAACACTGAAGCTTTCTTT. As protein: CASSLTSGPNTEAFF.

This clonotype was detected ten times or more. The chain couples TRBV27 to TRBJ2-3; 9 bases agree with TRBD2. The CDR3 is 14 residues long. Germline CDR1 is MNHEY and CDR2 is SMNVEV (reference sequence). The V segment lost 7 bases and the J segment 2 bases; nucleotides outside the gene matches: 4. CDR3 protein: CASKERGVTDTQYF. CDR3 DNA: TGTGCCAGCAAGGAGCGGGGGGTCACAGATACGCAGTATTTT.

V gene TRBV30 combines with J gene TRBJ2-7, with D perhaps being TRBD1 or TRBD2 (5 bases each). This CDR3 is 14 amino acids long. The V end was cut by 3 bases, the J end by 3 bases, with 15 bases between. CDR1 GTSNPN and CDR2 SVGIG come from the germline V gene (reference sequence). CDR3 sequence: CAWRPGRGFYEQYF. In DNA form, the CDR3 reads TGTGCCTGGAGACCGGGACGGGGATTCTACGAGCAGTACTTC.

This clonotype occurred once. J is TRBJ2-4 and V is TRBV10-1, with 13 bases identical to TRBD2. The J call may be in error: the DNA end matches TRBJ2-7 better. Looked up from germline, CDR1 is WNHNN and CDR2 is SYGVQD (reference sequence). This CDR3 has 16 residues. The CDR3 protein is CASSDSGTSGTYEQYF. The DNA for the CDR3 is TGCGCCAGCAGTGACTCGGGGACTAGCGGGACCTACGAGCAGTACTTC.

This clonotype was seen ten or more times. Here the CDR3 reads CASSFIPGGGGQFF. The CDR3 nucleotides read TGTGCCAGCAGTTTCATACCGGGGGGAGGAGGGCAGTTCTTC. The chain couples TRBV25-1 to TRBJ2-1; 7 nucleotides align to TRBD2. Germline-derived CDR1 and CDR2 are MGHDK and SYGVNS. Unmatched junction bases numbered 13, after V lost 5 bases and J lost 12 bases. This CDR3 spans 14 amino acids.

Many counts were recorded for this clonotype. V and J are TRBV20-1 and TRBJ2-7, with D tentatively TRBD1 (7 bases). This CDR3 is 13 amino acids long. The germline V gene encodes CDR1 DFQATT and CDR2 SNEGSKA (reference sequence). Trimming pared 5 bases from V and 7 bases from J, leaving 18 bases between. The chain's CDR3 is CSAPQGGRGEQYF. In DNA form, the CDR3 reads TGCAGTGCTCCTCAGGGGGGTCGAGGGGAGCAGTACTTC.

The chain recombines TRBV4-1 with TRBJ2-5; TRBD1 is a possible D gene (6 bases). Germline CDR1 reads MGHRA; CDR2 reads YSYEKL. The CDR3 spans 15 residues. With 2 bases removed from V and 5 bases from J, the gap between germline ends came to 15 bases. CDR3 sequence reads: CASSQSQGYGETQYF. The CDR3 DNA follows: TGCGCCAGCAGCCAAAGTCAGGGGTACGGGGAGACCCAGTACTTC.

Comment on this clonotype: Just one base apart from a much larger clone, this may be a read error. This chain joins TRBV2 and TRBJ2-1; D unresolved. Germline V gives CDR1 SNHLY, CDR2 FYNNEI. This CDR3 has 13 amino acids. CDR3 in amino acids: CASTPGSSNEQFF. CDR3 DNA: TGTGCCAGCACGCCAGGCTCCTCCAATGAGCAGTTCTTC.

This clonotype appeared many times. The J gene is TRBJ1-2, the V gene TRBV7-9, with D possibly matching TRBD1 (5 bases). With 7 bases removed from V and 5 bases from J, the gap between germline ends came to 26 bases. Germline CDR1 and CDR2: SEHNR and FQNEAQ (reference sequence). The length of the CDR3 is 17 residues. The CDR3: CASIPGTDEGLKYGYTF. The CDR3 DNA follows: TGTGCCAGCATCCCGGGGACGGACGAGGGGCTGAAGTATGGCTACACCTTC.

The chain couples TRBV4-1 to TRBJ2-5; 7 bases fit TRBD1. The DNA end lines up better with TRBJ2-7; the J call may be wrong. The V gene's germline CDR1 is MGHRA and CDR2 YSYEKL. This CDR3 has 14 residues. The CDR3 loop is CASSHGTVPYEQYF. CDR3 nucleotide sequence: TGCGCCAGCAGCCATGGGACAGTCCCGTACGAGCAGTACTTC.

In this sample, this clonotype turned up a few times. The chain recombines TRBV5-1 with TRBJ2-5, with D possibly being TRBD2 (6 bases). CDR1 is SGHRS, CDR2 YFSETQ, per germline. V gave up 4 bases and J gave up 11 bases, with 24 bases separating them. This CDR3 comprises 15 residues. The CDR3 coding sequence is TGCGCCAGCAGCACGGGGCTAGCGAAAGGGGATGAGCAGTACTTC. It translates to CASSTGLAKGDEQYF.